This TCR beta chain stems from a study of Ad26.COV2.S vaccination and SARS-CoV-2 variants (dated by TCRdb to the early 2020s). As for the study more broadly: Donors in the vaccine arm were drawn from COV1001, a phase I-IIa trial of Ad26.COV2.S in healthy adults that was multicentre, randomized, double-blind and placebo-controlled. Ad26.COV2.S was given intramuscularly at 5x10^10 or 1x10^11 viral particles, as a single shot or as two shots 56 days apart. The specificity and breadth of SARS-CoV-2-reactive T cell receptors after Ad26.COV2.S vaccination were assessed by TCRbeta repertoire sequencing. A total of 32 samples were included in the TCR-sequenced set, comprising some 20 Ad26.COV2.S vaccine recipients, 5 placebo recipients and 8 SARS-CoV-2 convalescent individuals. Participants in the trial were split at random into five groups of five each, receiving low-dose or high-dose Ad26.COV2.S once or twice, or else placebo on both occasions. Investigators did not know the trial group allocation while performing experiments and assessing outcomes. What the research found in general, with its limitations: After vaccination, spike-specific CD8+ and CD4+ T cell responses were reported to show substantial breadth. Ad26.COV2.S recipients had higher spike-specific TCR breadth than placebo recipients (P = 0.0014). Comparable non-spike TCR breadth was observed between vaccine and placebo recipients, consistent with only spike being contained in the vaccine. The study lacked the statistical power to compare responses across vaccine doses or regimens. The authors noted that total T cell responses may have been underestimated by the TCR breadth and depth analyses.

Notes on this clone: Its antigen is still unknown. One base away there is no much larger clone; base qualities are not given.

TCRbeta CDR3 regions were sequenced with the immunoSEQ Assay. After extraction, genomic DNA underwent amplification by bias-controlled multiplex PCR, followed by high-throughput sequencing. As for the original processing: To quantify the absolute abundance of every unique TCRbeta CDR3 region, sequences were collapsed and filtered. T cell fraction was estimated by normalization of TCRbeta template counts to usable DNA, with usable DNA being measured through amplification of reference genes present in all nucleated cells. Repertoire TCRs were annotated as SARS-CoV-2-specific by exact matching of V gene, CDR3 amino acid sequence and J gene to a known reactive TCR set. The reference SARS-CoV-2 TCR set was obtained from MIRA and was filtered for enrichment in COVID-19-positive ImmuneCODE repertoires, whereby public or cross-reactive TCRs were removed. Using the MIRA antigens, annotated TCRs were further analysed by specific ORF or by position within an ORF. Breadth was defined as the number of annotated unique rearrangements divided by the total number of unique productive rearrangements, and depth was defined as the summed frequency of the annotated unique rearrangements. Two-sided Wilcoxon rank-sum tests were applied when comparing TCR breadth between groups. Entries here come from immuneACCESS through TCRdb and include only in-frame sequences with V and J called. Some clones fail to appear in such tables; in the studies checked, an unresolved V gene covers under half of the shortfall, and the cause of the remainder is unknown. For V, J and clone size, that table is used; D and trimming come from the DNA. The sample table lists roughly 380,000 clones, approximately 88% of them with a count of one. Of the sample, less than 4% falls within the top ten clones.

The treatment or condition label here, explained by the study, means: around 19 received Ad26.COV2.S at low or high dose, single or two shots; a few received placebo; per-sample allocation not given. For vaccine and placebo recipients, the sequenced repertoires came from samples collected on day 63 after the first injection. In Cohort 1b, about 27 adults aged 18-55 years were enrolled at a single site in Boston, USA, between 29 July and 7 August 2020. Ad26.COV2.S was a replication-incompetent adenovirus type 26 vector expressing a prefusion-stabilized SARS-CoV-2 spike protein from the original Wuhan strain. This clonotype originated in a person between 18 and 59 years old who received the Ad26.COV2.S COVID-19 vaccine or a placebo. Material: peripheral blood, obtained in a trial of Ad26.COV2.S vaccine versus placebo.

The CDR3 protein is CASSLAVGTNNSPLHF. The sequenced DNA is TGTGCCAGCAGCTTAGCAGTGGGGACCAATAATTCACCCCTCCACTTT. The chain couples TRBV13 to TRBJ1-6; a tentative D call is TRBD1 (5 bases match). Cut back by 1 base and 5 bases, the V and J ends lie 12 bases apart. The germline V gene (reference sequence) yields PRHDT for CDR1 and FYEKMQ for CDR2. The CDR3 measures 16 amino acids from cysteine to phenylalanine. Kept here is only the CDR3 DNA, which spans 48 bases and is read in frame from base 1. Joined to the reference TRBV13 and TRBJ1-6 proteins, this CDR3 gives the full variable domain: AAGVIQSPRHLIKEKRETATLKCYPIPRHDTVYWYQQGPGQDPQFLISFYEKMQSDKGSIPDRFSAQQFSDYHSELNMSSLELGDSALYFCASSLAVGTNNSPLHFGNGTRLTVT.